This note documents a single T cell receptor beta chain sequence. Germline CDR1 and CDR2: LGHDT and YNNKEL (reference sequence). V gave up 4 bases and J gave up 0 bases, with 10 bases separating them. The CDR3 is made up of 14 amino acids. Sequencing used immunoSEQ multiplex PCR; TCRdb keeps in-frame clones, though not all of them. The table records approximately 54,000 clones, 65% to 90% of them present only once. The entry originates in a study of blood T cell repertoires in COVID-19. Sample: peripheral blood. The TCR originated in a human donor in a cohort sampled during active COVID-19. V usage is TRBV3-1 (or the pseudogene TRBV3-2) and J usage is TRBJ2-7, with unresolved D. The CDR3 region is CASSPRRSSYEQYF. DNA for the CDR3: TGTGCCAGCAGCCCTCGCCGTAGCTCCTACGAGCAGTACTTC.